These 23 T cell receptor beta chains were sequenced from one sample in a study of blood T cell repertoires in COVID-19. Repertoires were generated with immunoSEQ multiplex PCR, while TCRdb's copy carries only in-frame clones and drops some. This sample has around 77,000 clones, with approximately 84% found just once. The sequenced sample was peripheral blood. The source of these receptors is a man in his sixties or seventies with active or convalescent COVID-19.

V and J are TRBV5-8 and TRBJ1-5; D remains unclear. The ends were cut back, 0 bases at V and 5 bases at J, with 15 bases in the middle. The CDR3 spans 16 residues. Germline assignment: CDR1 SGHTS and CDR2 YDEGEE. The CDR3: CASSLGVHPLDQPQHF. The CDR3 region has the DNA TGTGCCAGCAGCTTGGGTGTACACCCGCTGGATCAGCCCCAGCATTTT.

The genes are TRBV5-1 and TRBJ2-3; 7 bases align to TRBD2. J gave up 5 bases and V 1 base, and 16 bases lay outside the gene matches. CDR1 SGHRS and CDR2 YFSETQ come from the germline V gene. This CDR3 has 18 residues. CDR3 sequence: CASSLSTSGIARGDTQYF. The CDR3 nucleotides are TGCGCCAGCAGCTTGTCAACCAGCGGGATCGCACGCGGAGATACGCAGTATTTT.

The V and J genes are TRBV5-6 and TRBJ1-5, with D tentatively TRBD1 (5 bases). Per the germline V gene, CDR1 is SGHDT and CDR2 is YYEEEE. With 4 bases removed from V and 4 bases from J, the gap between germline ends came to 18 bases. The CDR3 is made up of 16 amino acids. The CDR3 here is CASSIRTFGLNQPQHF. The CDR3 DNA is TGTGCCAGCAGCATCCGGACATTCGGCCTAAATCAGCCCCAGCATTTT.

The chain carries TRBV21-1 and TRBJ1-5. TRBV21-1 is shown as a pseudogene. The CDR3 runs 12 residues. In DNA, the CDR3 is TGTGCCAGCAGCCTCTGGGAGCAGCCCCAGCATTTT. Residues: CASSLWEQPQHF.

The chain uses TRBV18 and TRBJ1-5; 9 positions agree with TRBD1. This CDR3 has 15 amino acids. Germline CDR1 is KGHSH and CDR2 is LQKENI. V lost 0 bases, J lost 10 bases, and 7 bases stayed unmatched. CDR3 loop: CASSPPGQGASPQHF. The CDR3 DNA is TGTGCCAGCTCACCACCGGGACAGGGCGCTTCACCCCAGCATTTT.

The V and J genes are TRBV6-2 or TRBV6-3 and TRBJ2-7, with D possibly TRBD2 on 5 matching bases. V lost 2 bases to trimming and J lost 3 bases, with 20 bases between them. Germline CDR1 is MNHEY and CDR2 is SVGEGT. CDR3 size: 17 residues. CDR3 DNA: TGTGCCAGCAGTTACCCTCAGGACGCGCGGGCGCGCTACGAGCAGTACTTC. As protein: CASSYPQDARARYEQYF.

The chain couples TRBV24-1 to TRBJ1-1; TRBD1 agrees at 7 bases. Trimming cost V 11 bases and J 3 bases; bases outside gene matches: 8. Germline values: CDR1 KGHDR, CDR2 SFDVKD. This CDR3 spans 13 amino acids. The CDR3 loop is CASRNRGDTEAFF. In DNA form, the CDR3 reads TGTGCCAGCCGGAACAGGGGAGACACTGAAGCTTTCTTT.

This clone was observed once. The DNA of the CDR3 is TGCGCCAGCAGCAGAGGAGCGGGAGGGGTGTTCGAGCAGTACTTC. Amino acid sequence: CASSRGAGGVFEQYF. The V call is TRBV5-1, the J call TRBJ2-7; 10 bases are shared with TRBD2. Germline loops: CDR1 SGHRS, CDR2 YFSETQ. V was clipped by 4 bases and J by 6 bases; unmatched bases: 10. The CDR3 length is 15 residues.

The chain couples TRBV6-2 or TRBV6-3 to TRBJ1-1; D unclear. Germline V CDR1 and CDR2: MNHEY, SVGEGT. The length of the CDR3 is 13 residues. Trimming took off 0 bases at V and 7 bases at J, with 9 bases between the two ends. CDR3 coding DNA: TGTGCCAGCAGTTACTCGGGCCTGTTTGAAGCTTTCTTT. This encodes CASSYSGLFEAFF.

V and J are TRBV5-5 and TRBJ1-5; D unresolved. V lost 1 base and J lost 4, with 6 bases in between. This CDR3 spans 13 amino acids. Germline V gives CDR1 SGHKS, CDR2 YYEKEE (reference sequence). CDR3 bases: TGTGCCAGCAGCTTGCGGAGAAATCAGCCCCAGCATTTT. Protein sequence: CASSLRRNQPQHF.

The chain couples TRBV24-1 to TRBJ2-3; 10 bases line up with TRBD2. The germline gives CDR1 KGHDR, CDR2 SFDVKD. The CDR3 spans 18 residues. After removal of 5 bases from V and 4 bases from J, the junction contained 14 bases not matched to a gene. The CDR3 here is CATSAAGLADLRSDTQYF. The CDR3 nucleotides are TGTGCCACCAGTGCCGCCGGACTAGCGGACCTAAGATCAGATACGCAGTATTTT.

This chain links TRBV5-1 with TRBJ2-5; D gene uncertain. There are 12 residues in the CDR3. The V end was cut by 7 bases, the J end by 4 bases, with 11 bases between. Germline loops: CDR1 SGHRS, CDR2 YFSETQ. DNA for the CDR3: TGCGCCAGCTACGACCCGGGAGAGACCCAGTACTTC. It codes for CASYDPGETQYF.

The DNA of the CDR3 is TGTGCCAGCAGTTTAGTGGGGACAGTTAACGAGCAGTACTTC. Its protein is CASSLVGTVNEQYF. The chain employs TRBV28 and TRBJ2-7; 7 bases line up with TRBD1. V lost 2 bases, J lost 5 bases, and 6 bases stayed unmatched. Germline V gene data show CDR1 as MDHEN and CDR2 as SYDVKM. The CDR3 extends over 14 amino acids.

The DNA of the CDR3 is TGTGCCAGCAGCTTGAGGGTACCATGGACAGTTTCACCCCTCCACTTT. Protein product: CASSLRVPWTVSPLHF. The V and J genes are TRBV5-5 and TRBJ1-6; maybe TRBD1 (6 bases). The ends were cut back, 1 base at V and 9 bases at J, with 17 bases in the middle. CDR3 length: 16 residues. Germline CDR1 and CDR2: SGHKS and YYEKEE (reference sequence).

The chain recombines TRBV24-1 with TRBJ2-3, with D perhaps matching TRBD1 (7 bases). V lost 4 bases and J lost 5, with 15 bases in between. CDR3 length: 15 amino acids. Looked up from germline, CDR1 is KGHDR and CDR2 is SFDVKD. The CDR3 DNA is TGTGCCACCAGTGACCCCCGACAGGGAGGAGATACGCAGTATTTT. Translation gives CATSDPRQGGDTQYF.

The V gene is TRBV14, the J gene TRBJ2-3; TRBD1 agrees at 7 bases. CDR1 and CDR2 (germline): SGHDN, FVKESK. The trim removed 5 bases at V and 2 bases at J, leaving 4 bases unmatched. There are 14 residues in the CDR3. The CDR3 loop reads CASSRDRVTDTQYF. The CDR3 DNA follows: TGTGCCAGCAGCAGGGACAGAGTCACAGATACGCAGTATTTT.

This chain connects TRBV5-1 to TRBJ2-3, with TRBD2 matching 10 bases. There are 16 residues in the CDR3. Germline V gene data show CDR1 as SGHRS and CDR2 as YFSETQ. The V gene end was trimmed by 5 bases and the J gene end by 4 bases; junction bases not matched to a gene: 10. The CDR3, as DNA: TGCGCCAGCAGGATCTTCAGCGGGAGGGTCGCAGATACGCAGTATTTT. Amino acids: CASRIFSGRVADTQYF.

The V call is TRBV5-1, the J call TRBJ2-7; TRBD1 is a possible D gene (6 bases). V lost 2 bases and J lost 2, with 14 bases in between. This CDR3 region has 15 residues. CDR1 is SGHRS, CDR2 YFSETQ, per germline. CDR3 in DNA: TGCGCCAGCAGCTTAGGGGGACATTCGACCTACGAGCAGTACTTC. Translating it yields CASSLGGHSTYEQYF.

V gene TRBV6-4 combines with J gene TRBJ2-3; 7 bases map to TRBD2. Looked up from germline, CDR1 is MRHNA and CDR2 is SNTAGT. The length of the CDR3 is 14 residues. The trim removed 6 bases at V and 7 bases at J, leaving 10 bases unmatched. CDR3 loop: CASRAGREMNTQYF. DNA for the CDR3: TGTGCCAGCAGGGCCGGGCGGGAGATGAATACGCAGTATTTT.

The gene calls are TRBV9 and TRBJ1-2; perhaps TRBD1 as D (6 bases). This CDR3 has 15 amino acids. Looked up from germline, CDR1 is SGDLS and CDR2 is YYNGEE. V was trimmed by 1 base and J by 4 bases, leaving 14 bases between them. CDR3: CASSVSPGATYGYTF. As DNA, the CDR3 is TGTGCCAGCAGCGTATCCCCAGGGGCTACCTATGGCTACACCTTC.

This chain connects TRBV9 to TRBJ1-3; D unclear. Germline V lookup: CDR1 SGDLS, CDR2 YYNGEE. V was shortened by 0 bases and J by 0 bases, with 10 bases between the two germline ends. CDR3 length: 16 residues. CDR3 in amino acids: CASSVGSRGSGNTIYF. The CDR3 region has the DNA TGTGCCAGCAGCGTAGGTTCGCGAGGCTCTGGAAACACCATATATTTT.

This rearrangement joins TRBV28 to TRBJ1-1; tentatively, D is TRBD1 (5 bases). Germline V gene lookup returns CDR1 MDHEN and CDR2 SYDVKM. This CDR3 region has 13 residues. The ends were cut back, 3 bases at V and 5 bases at J, with 10 bases in the middle. CDR3 bases: TGTGCCAGCAGTTTGGGGGGGAGGACTGAAGCTTTCTTT. It is translated as CASSLGGRTEAFF.

CDR3 DNA sequence: TGTGCCAGCAGCTTAGGGACAGCCCATCACTACACCTTC. Translation gives CASSLGTAHHYTF. This chain links TRBV7-9 with TRBJ1-2; TRBD1 is a possible D gene (6 bases). This CDR3 is built from 13 residues. Between the trimmed V and J ends, which lost 1 base and 10 bases, there was a span of 13 bases. The germline V gene encodes CDR1 SEHNR and CDR2 FQNEAQ (reference sequence).